These 30 T cell receptor beta chains came from one sample sequenced in a study of CD8+ T cells in alopecia areata. Sequencing used cDNA as its template, made by extracting RNA and reverse transcribing it. Some clones are missing from TCRdb's copy, which holds only in-frame ones; the method was immunoSEQ multiplex PCR. The sample records over 10,000 clones, 61% being singletons. Lesional scalp punch biopsies and peripheral blood came from alopecia areata patients. Material: skin. The receptors were sampled from a human donor with alopecia areata.

This chain joins TRBV29-1 and TRBJ1-1; perhaps TRBD1 as D (6 bases). Germline-derived CDR1 and CDR2 are SQVTM and ANQGSEA. Trimming took off 4 bases at V and 0 bases at J, with 12 bases between the two ends. The CDR3 consists of 14 residues. The CDR3: CSVGARDMNTEAFF. In DNA, the CDR3 is TGCAGCGTTGGGGCCAGGGACATGAACACTGAAGCTTTCTTT.

The chain links TRBV7-2 to TRBJ2-5; D ambiguous. The V end was cut by 2 bases, the J end by 1 base, with 5 bases between. The germline CDR1 and CDR2 sequences are SGHTA and FQGNSA. The CDR3 consists of 13 residues. The CDR3 region is CASSLSLQETQYF. The CDR3 DNA follows: TGTGCCAGCAGCTTAAGTCTCCAAGAGACCCAGTACTTC.

CDR3 loop: CASSLRQGVGPQHF. DNA for the CDR3: TGTGCCAGCAGCCTAAGACAGGGGGTAGGGCCCCAGCATTTT. V is TRBV7-2 and J is TRBJ1-5; 9 bases line up with TRBD1. Germline-derived CDR1 and CDR2 are SGHTA and FQGNSA. V shed 5 bases, J shed 9 bases, and the junction held 8 bases outside the gene matches. CDR3 size: 14 residues.

A few counts support this clone. The chain combines TRBV28 with TRBJ2-7; D not resolved. The CDR3 runs to 13 residues. Trimming cost V 4 bases and J 5 bases, with 12 bases left between them. Per germline, CDR1 MDHEN and CDR2 SYDVKM. The CDR3 coding sequence is TGTGCCAGCAGTTCTGGTTCGTTGGACGAGCAGTACTTC. This encodes CASSSGSLDEQYF.

The chain carries TRBV7-2 and TRBJ2-2; D gene unclear. The germline V gene has CDR1 SGHTA and CDR2 FQGNSA. V lost 3 bases, J lost 6 bases, and 8 bases lay in between. The CDR3 has 13 residues. Here the CDR3 reads CASSFALSGELFF. The DNA for the CDR3 is TGTGCCAGCAGCTTTGCGCTTTCCGGGGAGCTGTTTTTT.

The chain carries TRBV7-2 and TRBJ2-2; D is undetermined. The germline V and J ends were trimmed by 6 bases and 7 bases, with 12 bases remaining between them. The CDR3 contains 13 residues. Germline V gives CDR1 SGHTA, CDR2 FQGNSA. CDR3 coding DNA: TGTGCCAGCAGTCTAGGGTGGGGCGGGGAGCTGTTTTTT. This sequence encodes CASSLGWGGELFF.

V is TRBV6-5 and J is TRBJ1-2, with D tentatively TRBD1 (6 bases). V shed 5 bases and J shed 8 bases, with 18 bases lying between them. From germline, CDR1 is MNHEY and CDR2 SVGAGI. The CDR3 length is 14 residues. CDR3 sequence: CASSRTARTNGYTF. DNA of the CDR3: TGTGCCAGCAGTCGGACAGCTCGAACTAACGGCTACACCTTC.

The chain uses TRBV6-6 and TRBJ2-5; 12 positions agree with TRBD2. Germline CDR1 MNHNY, CDR2 SVGAGI (reference sequence). V gave up 6 bases and J gave up 5 bases; unmatched junction bases: 4. The CDR3 runs to 14 residues. CDR3 protein: CASSHLAGGETQYF. CDR3 in DNA: TGTGCCAGCAGCCACCTAGCGGGAGGGGAGACCCAGTACTTC.

This clone is medium-sized by share. The chain links TRBV7-9 to TRBJ1-5; no reliable D call. The CDR3 has 13 residues. Trimming stripped 2 bases from V and 11 bases from J, with 13 bases between. The germline CDR1 and CDR2 sequences are SEHNR and FQNEAQ (reference sequence). The CDR3 nucleotides read TGTGCCAGCAGCTTAACTCCCGCCGGGTCCCAGCATTTT. This sequence encodes CASSLTPAGSQHF.

To note about this clone: The junction departs from germline at one end; a sequencing error may be responsible. The rearrangement joins TRBV30 to TRBJ2-1; D perhaps matches TRBD2 (6 bases). CDR3 length: 18 residues. CDR1 GTSNPN and CDR2 SVGIG come from the germline V gene (reference sequence). The CDR3 here is CAWSISLRSGLVYSEQFF. CDR3 coding DNA: TGTGCCTGGAGTATATCCCTTCGTTCGGGACTTGTTTACAGTGAGCAGTTCTTC.

The V gene is TRBV4-2, the J gene TRBJ2-7; D not resolved. Germline CDR1 and CDR2: LGHNA and YNFKEQ. CDR3 size: 14 residues. V lost 1 base and J 3 bases, leaving 10 bases between the germline ends. The CDR3 nucleotides read TGTGCCAGCAGCCAAGGGCTAAGTAGCTACGAGCAGTACTTC. Translation: CASSQGLSSYEQYF.

The J gene is TRBJ1-4, the V gene TRBV4-2; the match to TRBD1 covers 10 bases. This CDR3 is built from 16 residues. J lost 5 bases, V lost 3 bases, and 6 bases had no gene match. Germline V gene sequence: CDR1 LGHNA, CDR2 YNFKEQ. CDR3 region: CASSQAPGQGNEKLFF. The CDR3 bases are TGTGCCAGCAGCCAGGCCCCGGGACAGGGGAATGAAAAACTGTTTTTT.

The gene calls are TRBV7-9 and TRBJ2-7; the D is unclear. Trimming left V 5 bases short and J 5 bases short, with 7 bases between. The germline V gene encodes CDR1 SEHNR and CDR2 FQNEAQ (reference sequence). The CDR3 contains 11 residues. CDR3 nucleotides: TGTGCCAGCAGCCCTCAGAACGAGCAGTACTTC. Protein sequence: CASSPQNEQYF.

V usage is TRBV10-3 and J usage is TRBJ1-6; 8 bases fit TRBD1. This CDR3 comprises 13 residues. The V segment lost 7 bases and the J segment 6 bases; nucleotides outside the gene matches: 2. The germline V gene encodes CDR1 ENHRY and CDR2 SYGVKD. CDR3 sequence: CAITTGVNSPLHF. Written as DNA, the CDR3 is TGTGCCATCACGACAGGGGTTAATTCACCCCTCCACTTT.

In its sample, this clone was seen once. The CDR3 coding sequence is TGTGCCAGCAGCTTAGGGCAGATCAATCAGCCCCAGCATTTT. Translating it yields CASSLGQINQPQHF. The J gene is TRBJ1-5, the V gene TRBV11-2; D remains ambiguous. The CDR3 consists of 14 residues. V was pared by 1 base and J by 3 bases, with 7 bases between. Germline CDR1 SGHAT, CDR2 FQNNGV.

This chain uses TRBV11-2 with TRBJ2-1; D possibly corresponds to TRBD1 (5 bases). The CDR3 extends over 14 amino acids. From germline, CDR1 is SGHAT and CDR2 FQNNGV. Trimming took 5 bases from V and 7 from J, leaving 15 bases between them. The CDR3: CASSHHQGANEQFF. CDR3 nucleotides: TGTGCCAGCAGCCATCACCAGGGTGCGAATGAGCAGTTCTTC.

CDR3 sequence: CASSQVLLVGEQFF. The CDR3 DNA reads as TGTGCCAGCAGCCAAGTCCTCCTTGTTGGGGAGCAGTTCTTC. The V gene is TRBV14, the J gene TRBJ2-1, with D uncertain. This CDR3 contains 14 residues. V was shortened by 1 base and J by 10 bases, with 14 bases between the two germline ends. The germline V gene encodes CDR1 SGHDN and CDR2 FVKESK.

The chain couples TRBV7-2 to TRBJ2-7; a weak D match, TRBD1 (7 bases). The germline CDR1 and CDR2 sequences are SGHTA and FQGNSA. V was shortened by 9 bases and J by 0 bases, with 15 bases between the two germline ends. The CDR3 is 14 amino acids. This CDR3 reads CASRGTVSSYEQYF. The CDR3 DNA reads as TGTGCCAGTCGCGGGACAGTCAGCTCCTACGAGCAGTACTTC.

V is TRBV10-3 and J is TRBJ1-3; TRBD1 matches at 7 bases. J was trimmed by 5 bases and V by 8 bases; bases with no gene match: 9. This CDR3 has 14 amino acids. Germline CDR1 is ENHRY and CDR2 is SYGVKD. CDR3 amino acids: CAIGSRGSRNTIYF. The CDR3 bases are TGTGCCATCGGTAGCAGGGGGTCCAGAAACACCATATATTTT.

This sequence joins TRBV14 and TRBJ2-1; either TRBD1 or TRBD2 may fit D (6 bases each). The V end lost 1 base, the J end lost 7 bases, and 11 bases lay between the germline ends. CDR1 SGHDN and CDR2 FVKESK come from the germline V gene. The CDR3 is made up of 14 amino acids. CDR3: CASSQVGGRNEQFF. The CDR3 DNA reads TGTGCCAGCAGCCAAGTAGGGGGGCGGAATGAGCAGTTCTTC.

The chain is built from TRBV5-1 and TRBJ2-1, with D perhaps matching TRBD1 (6 bases). CDR3 length equals 16 residues. The germline gives CDR1 SGHRS, CDR2 YFSETQ. Trimming cost V 5 bases and J 0 bases, with 15 bases left between them. The CDR3 loop is CASRTSRGSSYNEQFF. CDR3 sequence (DNA): TGCGCCAGCAGGACTTCCAGGGGTAGCTCCTACAATGAGCAGTTCTTC.

The rearrangement links TRBV27 to TRBJ1-3, with a weak D call TRBD1 (5 bases). This CDR3 is 15 amino acids long. V dropped 4 bases and J dropped 0 bases, with 10 bases sitting between them. Germline CDR1 and CDR2: MNHEY and SMNVEV (reference sequence). The CDR3: CASSYSGTSGNTIYF. The CDR3 nucleotides are TGTGCCAGCAGTTACAGCGGGACCTCTGGAAACACCATATATTTT.

As concerns this clone: This sample also contains other DNA sequences that code for the same CDR3. V usage is TRBV2 and J usage is TRBJ2-5, with D perhaps matching TRBD1 or TRBD2 (5 bases each). The V gene's germline CDR1 is SNHLY and CDR2 FYNNEI. This CDR3 comprises 13 residues. Trimming took 6 bases from V and 0 from J, leaving 8 bases between them. The CDR3 coding sequence is TGTGCCAGCAGCCGGGGACACCAAGAGACCCAGTACTTC. Protein sequence: CASSRGHQETQYF.

The chain combines TRBV7-2 with TRBJ2-7; D is undetermined. The CDR3 is 13 residues long. Germline V lookup: CDR1 SGHTA, CDR2 FQGNSA. V was shortened by 1 base and J by 6 bases, with 10 bases between the two germline ends. Here the CDR3 reads CASSLERVSEQYF. The DNA for the CDR3 is TGTGCCAGCAGCTTAGAACGGGTATCCGAGCAGTACTTC.

This clone was observed once. CDR3 residues: CASSLGQINTQYF. The CDR3 nucleotides are TGTGCCAGCAGCTTAGGCCAGATCAATACGCAGTATTTT. The chain is built from TRBV5-4 and TRBJ2-3, with no clear D. The germline V and J ends were trimmed by 2 bases and 7 bases, with 11 bases remaining between them. The CDR3 is made up of 13 amino acids. Germline V lookup: CDR1 SGHNT, CDR2 YYREEE (reference sequence). Combining the CDR3 with reference TRBV5-4 and TRBJ2-3 gives the whole variable domain ETGVTQSPTHLIKTRGQQVTLRCSSQSGHNTVSWYQQALGQGPQFIFQYYREEENGRGNFPPRFSGLQFPNYSSELNVNALELDDSALYLCASSLGQINTQYFGPGTRLTVL.

This rearrangement joins TRBV7-6 to TRBJ1-4; D is undetermined. CDR1 and CDR2 (germline): SGHVS, FNYEAQ. Deletions cut 0 bases from V and 4 bases from J, with 3 bases between. CDR3 length: 13 residues. The DNA for the CDR3 is TGTGCCAGCAGCTTAGCCAGTAATGAAAAACTGTTTTTT. Its translation: CASSLASNEKLFF.

This clone came up a few times. This chain joins TRBV5-6 and TRBJ1-1; maybe TRBD1 (6 bases). CDR1 is SGHDT, CDR2 YYEEEE, per germline. The CDR3 extends over 14 amino acids. V gave up 4 bases and J gave up 4 bases, with 14 bases separating them. The DNA of the CDR3 is TGTGCCAGCAGCGAAACAGGGAGAAGCACTGAAGCTTTCTTT. Encoded protein: CASSETGRSTEAFF.

This chain uses TRBV5-1 with TRBJ2-3; the match to TRBD2 covers 8 bases. V was pared by 7 bases and J by 6 bases, with 13 bases of the junction left unmatched. CDR3 length: 15 residues. Germline CDR1 reads SGHRS; CDR2 reads YFSETQ. This CDR3 reads CASSIETSAADTQYF. Here the CDR3 DNA reads TGCGCCAGCTCAATCGAGACTAGCGCCGCCGATACGCAGTATTTT.

In its sample, this clone was seen a few times. The rearrangement joins TRBV5-4 to TRBJ2-4; D is unresolved. V was pared by 4 bases and J by 1 base, with 12 bases between. This CDR3 is 15 amino acids long. CDR1 and CDR2 from the germline V gene are SGHNT and YYREEE (reference sequence). The CDR3 protein is CASSPDFAAKNIQYF. In DNA, the CDR3 is TGTGCCAGCAGCCCAGACTTTGCGGCCAAAAACATTCAGTACTTC.

This clone was seen more than once but under ten times. This chain links TRBV6-5 with TRBJ2-4; tentatively, D is TRBD1 (5 bases). V was cut by 2 bases and J by 8 bases, with 10 bases left in between. From germline, CDR1 is MNHEY and CDR2 SVGAGI. The CDR3 consists of 13 residues. The CDR3 spells CASSYGARDIQYF. The CDR3 DNA reads TGTGCCAGCAGTTACGGGGCTAGGGACATTCAGTACTTC.